The 13 T cell receptor beta chains below were found in one sample sequenced in a study of T cell changes during pregnancy in multiple sclerosis (dated by TCRdb to between 2018 and 2021). Library prep was done by the immunoSEQ multiplex PCR assay. TCRdb retrieved this table from immuneACCESS and kept in-frame rearrangements only. Not all clones are present; in checked studies, unresolved V genes account for under half, and no reason is known for the remainder. For this sample the table gives approximately 100,000 clones, of which roughly nine tenths were detected only once. Roughly 3.5% of the sample belongs to the ten largest clones. The sequencing used peripheral blood, collected after pregnancy. The receptors were gathered from a female donor with multiple sclerosis, enrolled in a pregnancy study.

This clone was recorded a few times. V gene TRBV11-2 combines with J gene TRBJ2-1; 12 nucleotides match TRBD2. Germline V gene data show CDR1 as SGHAT and CDR2 as FQNNGV. This CDR3 contains 16 residues. V trimming: 3 bases; J trimming: 9 bases; junction bases outside the gene matches: 9. The CDR3 here is CASSLTTSGGRGEQFF. The CDR3 DNA follows: TGTGCCAGCAGCTTGACTACTAGCGGGGGGCGCGGTGAGCAGTTCTTC.

The V gene is TRBV5-6, the J gene TRBJ1-5, with 12 nucleotides matching TRBD1. Trimming cost V 0 bases and J 5 bases; bases outside gene matches: 6. The CDR3 sequence is 17 residues long. CDR1 is SGHDT, CDR2 YYEEEE, per germline. DNA for the CDR3: TGTGCCAGCAGCTTGGAGGGACAGGGGGCAATGGATCAGCCCCAGCATTTT. Its translation: CASSLEGQGAMDQPQHF.

V is TRBV4-2 and J is TRBJ1-1; 8 positions agree with TRBD1. CDR3 length: 14 amino acids. Germline V lookup: CDR1 LGHNA, CDR2 YNFKEQ. With 8 bases clipped from V and 1 base from J, the junction kept 6 bases outside the gene matches. This chain's CDR3 is CASRLTGGNTEAFF. DNA of the CDR3: TGTGCCAGCCGGTTAACAGGGGGGAACACTGAAGCTTTCTTT.

This chain joins TRBV9 and TRBJ2-1, with 8 bases fitting TRBD2. The germline V gene encodes CDR1 SGDLS and CDR2 YYNGEE. The CDR3 has 15 amino acids. V gave up 3 bases and J gave up 8 bases; unmatched junction bases: 10. Written as DNA, the CDR3 is TGTGCCAGCAGCGCCGGGACTAGTTCAATCGATGAGCAGTTCTTC. As protein: CASSAGTSSIDEQFF.

The chain combines TRBV5-6 with TRBJ2-3; D uncertain. The CDR3 contains 15 residues. The germline V and J ends were trimmed by 0 bases and 4 bases, with 12 bases remaining between them. The V gene's germline CDR1 is SGHDT and CDR2 YYEEEE. Here the CDR3 DNA reads TGTGCCAGCAGCTTGGTGGTTTTAGATCCAGATACGCAGTATTTT. Protein: CASSLVVLDPDTQYF. The full variable domain, completed using reference TRBV5-6 and TRBJ2-3, is DAGVTQSPTHLIKTRGQQVTLRCSPKSGHDTVSWYQQALGQGPQFIFQYYEEEERQRGNFPDRFSGHQFPNYSSELNVNALLLGDSALYLCASSLVVLDPDTQYFGPGTRLTVL.

This clone has at least ten counts. The chain employs TRBV27 and TRBJ1-2, with TRBD1 matching over 7 bases. This CDR3 spans 13 amino acids. The germline gives CDR1 MNHEY, CDR2 SMNVEV (reference sequence). V dropped 5 bases and J dropped 7; count of bases not matched to a gene: 7. The DNA for the CDR3 is TGTGCCAGCAGTCCCAACAGGGGCGGTGGCTACACCTTC. It encodes CASSPNRGGGYTF.

The chain is built from TRBV29-1 and TRBJ2-7, with D possibly matching TRBD2 (6 bases). The V end was cut by 8 bases, the J end by 0 bases, with 14 bases between. Germline V lookup: CDR1 SQVTM, CDR2 ANQGSEA. This CDR3 has 13 residues. The CDR3 DNA reads TGCAGCATCCCGGGGGAGCCCTCCTACGAGCAGTACTTC. Protein product: CSIPGEPSYEQYF.

The V gene is TRBV27, the J gene TRBJ1-4; no clear D gene. Germline V CDR1 and CDR2: MNHEY, SMNVEV (reference sequence). This CDR3 has 15 amino acids. V lost 3 bases to trimming and J lost 1 base, with 9 bases between them. The CDR3 is CASSLVGGTNEKLFF. The CDR3 DNA reads TGTGCCAGCAGTTTGGTCGGTGGAACTAATGAAAAACTGTTTTTT.

The chain is built from TRBV7-8 and TRBJ1-1, with 11 nucleotides matching TRBD1. Trimming removed 8 bases from V and 3 bases from J; junction bases left unmatched: 17. The germline V gene has CDR1 SGHVS and CDR2 FQNEAQ. The CDR3 has 18 residues. The CDR3 coding sequence is TGTGCCAGCGCAGGACAGGGGGCGAGAGTGGAGGAGGACACTGAAGCTTTCTTT. Amino acids: CASAGQGARVEEDTEAFF.

V gene TRBV27 combines with J gene TRBJ2-3; 9 bases line up with TRBD2. The CDR3 covers 16 residues. The trim removed 0 bases at V and 3 bases at J, leaving 4 bases unmatched. Germline values: CDR1 MNHEY, CDR2 SMNVEV (reference sequence). CDR3 sequence reads: CASSLSPSGVTDTQYF. CDR3 nucleotide sequence: TGTGCCAGCAGTTTATCCCCTAGCGGGGTAACAGATACGCAGTATTTT.

This clone was seen a few times. The chain combines TRBV12-5 with TRBJ2-2; D remains ambiguous. The V gene's germline CDR1 is LGHNT and CDR2 FRNRAP. Between the trimmed V and J ends, which lost 7 bases and 8 bases, there was a span of 11 bases. The CDR3 has 12 amino acids. CDR3 sequence (DNA): TGTGCTAGTGCCCCTGGGCCTGGGGAGCTGTTTTTT. It encodes CASAPGPGELFF.

The gene calls are TRBV5-6 and TRBJ2-3; 13 nucleotides match TRBD2. CDR3 length: 17 residues. Germline values: CDR1 SGHDT, CDR2 YYEEEE. The V and J ends lost 4 bases and 2 bases, in that order; junction bases with no gene match: 7. As DNA, the CDR3 is TGTGCCAGCAGCCTAGGACTAGCGGGGGCCCTCACAGATACGCAGTATTTT. It specifies CASSLGLAGALTDTQYF.

V is TRBV30 and J is TRBJ1-2, with D possibly TRBD1 on 5 matching bases. Germline V lookup: CDR1 GTSNPN, CDR2 SVGIG (reference sequence). Trimming cost V 5 bases and J 7 bases, with 17 bases left between them. This CDR3 contains 13 residues. The CDR3 is CAWSAERRGGYTF. The CDR3 DNA follows: TGTGCCTGGTCCGCCGAGCGAAGGGGTGGCTACACCTTC.